This is a list of T cell receptor beta chains from one sample in a study of blood T cell repertoires in COVID-19. Using immunoSEQ multiplex PCR, the repertoire was profiled, and TCRdb retains in-frame clones only, with some absent. This repertoire shows roughly 150,000 clones, around four fifths found once; its top ten account for roughly 19%. Sequences were obtained from peripheral blood. All receptors derive from a woman between 65 and 79 years old who had recovered from COVID-19. CDR3s include the opening cysteine and the closing phenylalanine or tryptophan. D genes are given only for firm matches. Some rows mark clone size as missing; the rest say once, few, many or name a class of expanded clone.

d_call: TRBD2
j_call: TRBJ2-1
v_call: TRBV10-3
clone_size: -
cdr3_aa: CAITESSGREQFF
cdr3_nt: TGTGCCATCACCGAGAGTAGCGGGAGAGAACAGTTCTTC

d_call: -
j_call: TRBJ1-2
v_call: TRBV15
clone_size: few
cdr3_aa: CATSRQGSSYGYTF
cdr3_nt: TGTGCCACCAGCAGACAGGGGTCGAGCTATGGCTACACCTTC

d_call: -
j_call: TRBJ1-4
v_call: TRBV3-1/TRBV3-2
clone_size: once
cdr3_aa: CASSPGQLNEKLFF
cdr3_nt: TGTGCCAGCAGCCCCGGACAGCTAAATGAAAAACTGTTTTTT

d_call: TRBD1
j_call: TRBJ2-3
v_call: TRBV7-3
clone_size: -
cdr3_aa: CASSRTGLTDTQYF
cdr3_nt: TGTGCCAGCAGCAGGACAGGGCTCACAGATACGCAGTATTTT

d_call: TRBD1
j_call: TRBJ1-5
v_call: TRBV6-5
clone_size: -
cdr3_aa: CASSRTGQGQPQHF
cdr3_nt: TGTGCCAGCAGCCGGACCGGACAGGGTCAGCCCCAGCATTTT

d_call: TRBD1
j_call: TRBJ1-1
v_call: TRBV5-1
clone_size: -
cdr3_aa: CASSWGWTGMNTEAFF
cdr3_nt: TGCGCCAGCAGCTGGGGTTGGACAGGGATGAACACTGAAGCTTTCTTT

d_call: -
j_call: TRBJ1-5
v_call: TRBV11-1
clone_size: -
cdr3_aa: CASSLRDGLGHPVHF
cdr3_nt: TGTGCCAGCAGCTTAAGAGATGGGCTCGGCCATCCGGTGCATTTT

d_call: TRBD1
j_call: TRBJ2-7
v_call: TRBV5-6
clone_size: -
cdr3_aa: CASRWTGAILDEQYF
cdr3_nt: TGTGCCAGCAGATGGACAGGGGCGATTCTGGACGAGCAGTACTTC

d_call: -
j_call: TRBJ2-7
v_call: TRBV2
clone_size: -
cdr3_aa: CASSPGGEQYF
cdr3_nt: TGTGCCAGCAGTCCCGGAGGCGAGCAGTACTTC

d_call: TRBD1
j_call: TRBJ2-7
v_call: TRBV7-6
clone_size: -
cdr3_aa: CASSLGSGQSYEQYF
cdr3_nt: TGTGCCAGCAGCTTAGGGTCGGGACAGTCCTACGAGCAGTACTTC

d_call: -
j_call: TRBJ1-6
v_call: TRBV9
clone_size: -
cdr3_aa: CASSVGVQGFSPLHF
cdr3_nt: TGTGCCAGCAGCGTAGGGGTCCAGGGATTTTCACCCCTCCACTTT

d_call: -
j_call: TRBJ2-3
v_call: TRBV4-1
clone_size: -
cdr3_aa: CASSQRGTDTQYF
cdr3_nt: TGCGCCAGCAGCCAACGGGGCACAGATACGCAGTATTTT

d_call: -
j_call: TRBJ1-2
v_call: TRBV7-2
clone_size: -
cdr3_aa: CASSPSRVPNYGYTF
cdr3_nt: TGTGCCAGCAGCCCCTCCAGGGTCCCTAACTATGGCTACACCTTC

d_call: TRBD2
j_call: TRBJ2-7
v_call: TRBV28
clone_size: -
cdr3_aa: CASGRGSSYEQYF
cdr3_nt: TGTGCCAGCGGGCGGGGGAGCTCCTACGAGCAGTACTTC

d_call: TRBD2
j_call: TRBJ2-7
v_call: TRBV10-3
clone_size: once
cdr3_aa: CAISESAGGSYEQYF
cdr3_nt: TGTGCCATCAGTGAGTCGGCGGGGGGGTCCTACGAGCAGTACTTC

d_call: TRBD1
j_call: TRBJ1-4
v_call: TRBV18
clone_size: few
cdr3_aa: CASSPGQGNEKLFF
cdr3_nt: TGTGCCAGCTCACCGGGACAGGGTAATGAAAAACTGTTTTTT

d_call: -
j_call: TRBJ1-1
v_call: TRBV3-1/TRBV3-2
clone_size: -
cdr3_aa: CASSQGGAEAFF
cdr3_nt: TGTGCCAGCAGCCAAGGTGGAGCCGAAGCTTTCTTT

d_call: TRBD2
j_call: TRBJ2-2
v_call: TRBV5-1
clone_size: -
cdr3_aa: CASSLGLAGGTGELFF
cdr3_nt: TGCGCCAGCAGCCTTGGACTAGCGGGAGGCACCGGGGAGCTGTTTTTT

d_call: -
j_call: TRBJ2-2
v_call: TRBV19
clone_size: -
cdr3_aa: CASALRGGGELFF
cdr3_nt: TGTGCCAGTGCCCTACGAGGAGGCGGGGAGCTGTTTTTT

d_call: TRBD2
j_call: TRBJ2-7
v_call: TRBV3-1/TRBV3-2
clone_size: -
cdr3_aa: CASSQGLAGLYEQYF
cdr3_nt: TGTGCCAGCAGCCAAGGACTAGCGGGATTGTACGAGCAGTACTTC

d_call: -
j_call: TRBJ2-1
v_call: TRBV6-4
clone_size: -
cdr3_aa: CASSPRVGNEQFF
cdr3_nt: TGTGCCAGCAGCCCCCGAGTCGGGAATGAGCAGTTCTTC

d_call: TRBD1
j_call: TRBJ2-2
v_call: TRBV5-1
clone_size: few
cdr3_aa: CASSTSQGPNTGELFF
cdr3_nt: TGCGCCAGCAGCACCTCACAGGGGCCGAACACCGGGGAGCTGTTTTTT

d_call: TRBD1
j_call: TRBJ2-7
v_call: TRBV18
clone_size: once
cdr3_aa: CASSRQGYSYEQYF
cdr3_nt: TGTGCCAGCTCACGACAGGGGTACTCCTACGAGCAGTACTTC

d_call: TRBD1
j_call: TRBJ2-2
v_call: TRBV29-1
clone_size: -
cdr3_aa: CSVQGDTGELFF
cdr3_nt: TGCAGCGTACAGGGGGACACCGGGGAGCTGTTTTTT

d_call: -
j_call: TRBJ1-1
v_call: TRBV2
clone_size: once
cdr3_aa: CASSEAGGAGNTEAFF
cdr3_nt: TGTGCCAGCAGTGAAGCGGGGGGGGCCGGGAACACTGAAGCTTTCTTT

d_call: TRBD1
j_call: TRBJ1-5
v_call: TRBV7-9
clone_size: -
cdr3_aa: CASSRLKGAGERGQPQHF
cdr3_nt: TGTGCCAGCAGCCGTCTCAAGGGGGCAGGGGAAAGGGGTCAGCCCCAGCATTTT

d_call: TRBD1
j_call: TRBJ2-3
v_call: TRBV6-5
clone_size: few
cdr3_aa: CASNRGKGDTQYF
cdr3_nt: TGTGCCAGCAACAGGGGGAAAGGGGATACGCAGTATTTT

d_call: -
j_call: TRBJ2-3
v_call: TRBV12-5
clone_size: -
cdr3_aa: CASALTDTQYF
cdr3_nt: TGTGCTAGTGCCCTGACAGATACGCAGTATTTT

d_call: -
j_call: TRBJ2-1
v_call: TRBV6-5
clone_size: -
cdr3_aa: CASSWGGGGRQFF
cdr3_nt: TGTGCCAGCAGTTGGGGGGGAGGGGGACGGCAGTTCTTC

d_call: TRBD1
j_call: TRBJ1-1
v_call: TRBV7-9
clone_size: many
cdr3_aa: CAGPQGARTEAFF
cdr3_nt: TGTGCCGGACCACAGGGGGCGCGCACTGAAGCTTTCTTT

d_call: -
j_call: TRBJ2-7
v_call: TRBV30
clone_size: -
cdr3_aa: CAWSALYEQYF
cdr3_nt: TGTGCCTGGAGTGCCCTTTACGAGCAGTACTTC

d_call: TRBD1
j_call: TRBJ1-3
v_call: TRBV5-1
clone_size: many
cdr3_aa: CASSLGTGGGTIYF
cdr3_nt: TGCGCCAGCAGCCTTGGGACAGGTGGAGGCACCATATATTTT

d_call: -
j_call: TRBJ2-5
v_call: TRBV3-1/TRBV3-2
clone_size: -
cdr3_aa: CASSQASVLADQETQYF
cdr3_nt: TGTGCCAGCAGCCAAGCTTCGGTCCTAGCAGACCAAGAGACCCAGTACTTC

d_call: TRBD2
j_call: TRBJ2-3
v_call: TRBV7-8
clone_size: -
cdr3_aa: CASSPGLAQYF
cdr3_nt: TGTGCCAGCAGCCCCGGACTAGCCCAGTATTTT

d_call: -
j_call: TRBJ1-1
v_call: TRBV6-5
clone_size: -
cdr3_aa: CASSQNRVPNTEAFF
cdr3_nt: TGTGCCAGCAGCCAAAACAGGGTCCCGAACACTGAAGCTTTCTTT

d_call: -
j_call: TRBJ1-4
v_call: TRBV19
clone_size: -
cdr3_aa: CASSISDTENEKLFF
cdr3_nt: TGTGCCAGTAGTATTTCGGACACCGAGAATGAAAAACTGTTTTTT

d_call: -
j_call: TRBJ1-2
v_call: TRBV18
clone_size: -
cdr3_aa: CASSPAGERGDGYTF
cdr3_nt: TGTGCCAGCTCACCAGCGGGGGAGAGGGGTGATGGCTACACCTTC

d_call: -
j_call: TRBJ1-1
v_call: TRBV27
clone_size: -
cdr3_aa: CASKGLGDTEAFF
cdr3_nt: TGTGCCAGCAAGGGACTGGGGGACACTGAAGCTTTCTTT

d_call: TRBD1
j_call: TRBJ1-2
v_call: TRBV7-2
clone_size: -
cdr3_aa: CASSPRGQGAGYGYTF
cdr3_nt: TGTGCCAGCAGCCCTAGAGGACAGGGGGCTGGGTATGGCTACACCTTC

d_call: -
j_call: TRBJ1-6
v_call: TRBV5-3
clone_size: few
cdr3_aa: CARSLGSSYNSPLHF
cdr3_nt: TGTGCCAGAAGCTTAGGGAGCTCCTATAATTCACCCCTCCACTTT

d_call: -
j_call: TRBJ2-1
v_call: TRBV5-4
clone_size: -
cdr3_aa: CASSFGQTPGGEQFF
cdr3_nt: TGTGCCAGCAGCTTCGGACAGACCCCTGGGGGTGAGCAGTTCTTC

d_call: -
j_call: TRBJ2-3
v_call: TRBV9
clone_size: -
cdr3_aa: CASSPHPESTDTQYF
cdr3_nt: TGTGCCAGCAGCCCCCACCCGGAGAGCACAGATACGCAGTATTTT

d_call: -
j_call: TRBJ1-2
v_call: TRBV19
clone_size: -
cdr3_aa: CASSIGSSGYTF
cdr3_nt: TGTGCCAGTAGTATAGGGAGTTCTGGCTACACCTTC

d_call: TRBD1
j_call: TRBJ1-4
v_call: TRBV29-1
clone_size: -
cdr3_aa: CSVEIGDRGRGLFF
cdr3_nt: TGCAGCGTTGAAATCGGTGACAGGGGGCGAGGGCTGTTTTTT

d_call: -
j_call: TRBJ1-2
v_call: TRBV7-9
clone_size: -
cdr3_aa: CASSLGGNRAGYTF
cdr3_nt: TGTGCCAGCAGCTTAGGGGGGAACAGGGCTGGCTACACCTTC

d_call: TRBD2
j_call: TRBJ2-5
v_call: TRBV7-2
clone_size: -
cdr3_aa: CASSQGTSGGWETQYF
cdr3_nt: TGTGCCAGCAGCCAAGGGACTAGCGGGGGATGGGAGACCCAGTACTTC

d_call: -
j_call: TRBJ2-7
v_call: TRBV10-3
clone_size: -
cdr3_aa: CAISEAPSPEQYF
cdr3_nt: TGTGCCATCAGTGAGGCGCCTAGCCCCGAGCAGTACTTC

d_call: TRBD1
j_call: TRBJ1-2
v_call: TRBV19
clone_size: -
cdr3_aa: CASTLYGGDRGSGYTF
cdr3_nt: TGTGCCAGTACCCTCTACGGGGGGGACAGGGGCTCAGGCTACACCTTC